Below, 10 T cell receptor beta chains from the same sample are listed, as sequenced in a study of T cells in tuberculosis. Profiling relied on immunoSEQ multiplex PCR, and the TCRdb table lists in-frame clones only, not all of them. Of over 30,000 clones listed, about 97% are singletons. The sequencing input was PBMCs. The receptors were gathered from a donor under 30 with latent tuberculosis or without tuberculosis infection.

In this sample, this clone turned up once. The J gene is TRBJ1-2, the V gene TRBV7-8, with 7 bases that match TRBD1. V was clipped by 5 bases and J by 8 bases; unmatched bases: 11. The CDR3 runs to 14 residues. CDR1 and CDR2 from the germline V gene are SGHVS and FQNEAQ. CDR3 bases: TGTGCCAGCAGCAAAGGCGGCAGGGGGAGCGGCTACACCTTC. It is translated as CASSKGGRGSGYTF.

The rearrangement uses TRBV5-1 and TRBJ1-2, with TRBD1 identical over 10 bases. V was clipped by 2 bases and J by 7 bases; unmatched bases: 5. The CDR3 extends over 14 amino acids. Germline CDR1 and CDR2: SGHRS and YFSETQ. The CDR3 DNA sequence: TGCGCCAGCAGCTTTGGTGGACAGGGGGTTGGCTACACCTTC. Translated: CASSFGGQGVGYTF.

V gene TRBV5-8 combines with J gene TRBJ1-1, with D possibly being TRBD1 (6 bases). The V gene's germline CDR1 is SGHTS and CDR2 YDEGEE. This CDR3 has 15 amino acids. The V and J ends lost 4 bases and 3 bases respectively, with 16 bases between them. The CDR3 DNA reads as TGTGCCAGCAGCAGGGGAATCAGGGGAGACACTGAAGCTTTCTTT. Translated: CASSRGIRGDTEAFF.

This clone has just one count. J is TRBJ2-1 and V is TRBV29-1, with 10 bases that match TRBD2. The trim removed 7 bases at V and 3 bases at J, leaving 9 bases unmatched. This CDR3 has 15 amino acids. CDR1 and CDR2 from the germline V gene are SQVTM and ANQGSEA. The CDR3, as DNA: TGCAGCGCCGCCCTAGCGGGGGACTTCTACAATGAGCAGTTCTTC. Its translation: CSAALAGDFYNEQFF.

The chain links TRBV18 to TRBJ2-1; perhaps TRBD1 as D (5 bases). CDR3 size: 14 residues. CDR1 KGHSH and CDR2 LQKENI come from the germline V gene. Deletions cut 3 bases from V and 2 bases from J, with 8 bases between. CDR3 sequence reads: CASSPGQAYNEQFF. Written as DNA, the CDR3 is TGTGCCAGCTCACCGGGGCAGGCCTACAATGAGCAGTTCTTC.

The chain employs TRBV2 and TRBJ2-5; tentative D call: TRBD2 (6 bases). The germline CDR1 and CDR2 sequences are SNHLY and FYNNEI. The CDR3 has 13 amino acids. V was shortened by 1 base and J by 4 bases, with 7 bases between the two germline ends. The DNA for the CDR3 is TGTGCCAGCAGTGAAGTGGGAGGAGAGACCCAGTACTTC. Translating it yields CASSEVGGETQYF.

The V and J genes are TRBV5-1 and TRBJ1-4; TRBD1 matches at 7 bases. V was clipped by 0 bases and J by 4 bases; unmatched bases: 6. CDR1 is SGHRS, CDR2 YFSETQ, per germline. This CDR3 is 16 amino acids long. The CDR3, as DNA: TGCGCCAGCAGCTTGGGTGCGAGACAGGGTAATGAAAAACTGTTTTTT. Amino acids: CASSLGARQGNEKLFF. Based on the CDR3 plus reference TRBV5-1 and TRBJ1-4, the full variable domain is KAGVTQTPRYLIKTRGQQVTLSCSPISGHRSVSWYQQTPGQGLQFLFEYFSETQRNKGNFPGRFSGRQFSNSRSEMNVSTLELGDSALYLCASSLGARQGNEKLFFGSGTQLSVL.

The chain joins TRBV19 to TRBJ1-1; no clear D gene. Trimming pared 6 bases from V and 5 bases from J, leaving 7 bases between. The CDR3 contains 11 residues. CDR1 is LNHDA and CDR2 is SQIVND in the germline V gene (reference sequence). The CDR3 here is CASSRRTEAFF. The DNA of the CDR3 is TGTGCCAGTAGCCGGAGGACTGAAGCTTTCTTT.

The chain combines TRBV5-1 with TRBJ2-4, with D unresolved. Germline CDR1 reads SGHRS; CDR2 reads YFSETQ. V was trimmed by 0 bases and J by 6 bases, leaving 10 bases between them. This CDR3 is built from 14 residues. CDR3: CASSLEARTNIQYF. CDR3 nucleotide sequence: TGCGCCAGCAGCTTGGAAGCCCGAACAAACATTCAGTACTTC. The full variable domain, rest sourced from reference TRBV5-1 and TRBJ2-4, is KAGVTQTPRYLIKTRGQQVTLSCSPISGHRSVSWYQQTPGQGLQFLFEYFSETQRNKGNFPGRFSGRQFSNSRSEMNVSTLELGDSALYLCASSLEARTNIQYFGAGTRLSVL.

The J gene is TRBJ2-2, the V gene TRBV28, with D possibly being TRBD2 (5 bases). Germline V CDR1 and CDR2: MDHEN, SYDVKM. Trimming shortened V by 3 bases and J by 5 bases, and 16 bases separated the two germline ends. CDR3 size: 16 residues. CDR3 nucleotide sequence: TGTGCCAGCAGTTTGGTCGAGGGCACAATAACCGGGGAGCTGTTTTTT. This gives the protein CASSLVEGTITGELFF.